This T cell receptor (beta chain) came from a study of T cells in Graves' hyperthyroidism and ophthalmopathy. Study details: Once the initial diagnosis was made, peripheral blood was obtained before any treatment.

The patients, who ranged from 18 to 65 in age, presented with newly diagnosed hyperthyroidism lasting under 2 months. Exclusion of a patient resulted from uncontrolled infection, other autoimmune disease, pregnancy or lactation. Amplification yielded TCR beta CDR3 regions, with RNA transcripts as the source. HTBI primers drove first-round RT-PCR of the TCR CDR3. TCRdb reanalysed the multiplex PCR reads using MiXCR and keeps one entry per CDR3 protein. The sample lists 150,000 or so distinct CDR3 sequences, just under 9.5% seen once, with less than 25% in the top ten. Trimming removed 6 bases from V and 2 bases from J, with 16 bases in between. Germline assignment: CDR1 MNHNS and CDR2 SASEGT. The CDR3 is 15 residues long.

The chain joins TRBV6-1 to TRBJ2-5, with D tentatively TRBD1 (6 bases). Specimen: blood. The receptor was isolated from a woman aged 18-29 years with Graves' hyperthyroidism that later progressed to Graves' ophthalmopathy. The CDR3 sequence: CASSVENTGQETQYF. The CDR3 coding sequence is TGTGCCAGCAGCGTAGAGAACACAGGGCAAGAGACCCAGTACTTC.